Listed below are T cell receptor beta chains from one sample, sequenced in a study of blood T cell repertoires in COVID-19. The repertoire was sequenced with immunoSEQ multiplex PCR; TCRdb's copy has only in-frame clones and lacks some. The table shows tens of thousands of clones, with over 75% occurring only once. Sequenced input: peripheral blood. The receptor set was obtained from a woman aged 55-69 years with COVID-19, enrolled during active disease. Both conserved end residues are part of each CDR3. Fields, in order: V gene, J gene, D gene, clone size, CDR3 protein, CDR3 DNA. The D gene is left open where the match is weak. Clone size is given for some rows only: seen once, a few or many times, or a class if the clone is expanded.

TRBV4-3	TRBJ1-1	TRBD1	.	CASSRRDRENTEAFF	TGCGCCAGCAGCCGCCGGGACAGGGAGAACACTGAAGCTTTCTTT
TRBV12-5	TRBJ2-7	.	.	CASGFSGRSYEQYF	TGTGCTAGTGGTTTCAGCGGGCGCTCCTACGAGCAGTACTTC
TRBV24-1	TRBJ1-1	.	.	CATSAGQTGNTEAFF	TGTGCCACCAGTGCCGGACAGACGGGAAACACTGAAGCTTTCTTT
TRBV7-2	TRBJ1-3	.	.	CASSFIGGTGNTIYF	TGTGCCAGCAGCTTTATCGGGGGGACTGGAAACACCATATATTTT
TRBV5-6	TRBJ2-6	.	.	CASSLVPSGANVLTF	TGTGCCAGCAGCTTGGTTCCCTCGGGGGCCAACGTCCTGACTTTC
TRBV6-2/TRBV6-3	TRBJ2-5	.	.	CASSNDYVRQETQYF	TGTGCCAGCAGTAATGACTACGTGCGGCAAGAGACCCAGTACTTC
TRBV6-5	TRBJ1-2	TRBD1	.	CASRSIGGRGYTF	TGTGCCAGCAGGTCTATAGGGGGCCGAGGCTACACCTTC
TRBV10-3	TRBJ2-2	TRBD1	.	CAISENPGQGGNGELFF	TGTGCCATCAGTGAGAATCCGGGACAGGGAGGGAACGGGGAGCTGTTTTTT
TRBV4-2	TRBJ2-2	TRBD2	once	CASSQGGLDTGELFF	TGTGCCAGCAGCCAAGGGGGACTAGACACCGGGGAGCTGTTTTTT
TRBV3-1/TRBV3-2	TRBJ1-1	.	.	CASSQDLVQREAFF	TGTGCCAGCAGCCAAGATTTGGTGCAGCGTGAAGCTTTCTTT
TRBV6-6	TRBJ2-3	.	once	CASSYSLVPQYF	TGTGCCAGCAGTTACTCTTTAGTTCCGCAGTATTTT
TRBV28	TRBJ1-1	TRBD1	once	CASIQQGMNTEAFF	TGTGCCAGCATTCAACAGGGGATGAACACTGAAGCTTTCTTT
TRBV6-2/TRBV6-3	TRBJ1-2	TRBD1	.	CASSYSRGRQRDYTF	TGTGCCAGCAGTTACTCGAGGGGGCGACAGCGAGACTACACCTTC
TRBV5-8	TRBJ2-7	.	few	CASSGTGRWQYF	TGTGCCAGCAGCGGTACAGGTCGGTGGCAGTACTTC